This TCR beta chain was observed in a study of cytomegalovirus exposure and HLA in healthy donors. The study ran its PCR with 60 Vbeta and 13 Jbeta primers. Assay: immunoSEQ multiplex PCR; the TCRdb copy retains only in-frame clones and omits some. The sample is made up of 70,000 or so clones, and the top ten hold about 5% of it. A remark on this clone: Its specificity is not known.

V shed 0 bases and J shed 0 bases, with 13 bases lying between them. The CDR3 runs to 17 residues. Germline lookup yields CDR1 SGDLS and CDR2 YYNGEE. Study-level points and caveats: Analysis was carried out at a later point, and it linked a missense DCLRE1C variant to TCR beta V- and J-gene trimming. The HLA-A and HLA-B alleles of most subjects were reportedly predicted accurately from TCR beta sequences.

This sequence was found in a man between 35 and 55 years old in good health and CMV-seronegative. The specimen sequenced was PBMCs. The chain recombines TRBV9 with TRBJ2-1; a weak D match, TRBD1 (5 bases). Written as DNA, the CDR3 is TGTGCCAGCAGCGTAGGGGGCCCCGTGAGCTCCTACAATGAGCAGTTCTTC. The encoded protein is CASSVGGPVSSYNEQFF.